The 16 T cell receptor beta chains in this list originate from one sample, sequenced in a study of blood T cell repertoires in COVID-19. Using immunoSEQ multiplex PCR, the repertoire was profiled, and TCRdb retains in-frame clones only, with some absent. The table includes 120,000 to 150,000 clones, roughly 90% detected once. The sequenced sample consisted of peripheral blood. Receptor source: a human donor in a cohort sampled during active COVID-19.

The chain combines TRBV5-1 with TRBJ2-3; TRBD1 aligns across 8 bases. V was clipped by 0 bases and J by 5 bases; unmatched bases: 2. The CDR3 spans 14 residues. Germline-derived CDR1 and CDR2 are SGHRS and YFSETQ. The CDR3 region has the DNA TGCGCCAGCAGCTTGGGACAGGGGATAGATACGCAGTATTTT. This sequence encodes CASSLGQGIDTQYF.

This chain links TRBV19 with TRBJ2-7, with TRBD1 matching 9 bases. V dropped 4 bases and J dropped 5; count of bases not matched to a gene: 12. In germline, CDR1 is LNHDA, CDR2 SQIVND (reference sequence). There are 16 residues in the CDR3. CDR3 amino acids: CASSTPPGQGVHEQYF. The CDR3, as DNA: TGTGCCAGTAGTACCCCCCCGGGACAGGGTGTCCACGAGCAGTACTTC.

The gene calls are TRBV5-1 and TRBJ1-1, with a weak D call TRBD1 (5 bases). The V end was cut by 5 bases, the J end by 0 bases, with 11 bases between. CDR3 size: 14 residues. Germline loops: CDR1 SGHRS, CDR2 YFSETQ. DNA for the CDR3: TGCGCCAGCAGGACAGAGTTTATGAACACTGAAGCTTTCTTT. Its translation: CASRTEFMNTEAFF.

In nucleotides, the CDR3 is TGCGCCAGCAGCTTGCCGGGACAGGGTTCCTACGAGCAGTACTTC. Residues: CASSLPGQGSYEQYF. This rearrangement joins TRBV5-1 to TRBJ2-7; 9 bases fit TRBD1. The CDR3 is 15 residues long. Germline assignment: CDR1 SGHRS and CDR2 YFSETQ. With V trimmed by 1 base and J by 1 base, 3 bases remained unmatched.

The chain has TRBV7-9 and TRBJ1-6; D is unresolved. CDR3 length equals 13 residues. Per the germline V gene, CDR1 is SEHNR and CDR2 is FQNEAQ (reference sequence). The germline V and J ends were trimmed by 6 bases and 10 bases, with 13 bases remaining between them. The CDR3 region has the DNA TGTGCCAGCAGTCACGGTTGGAGCTCACCCCTCCACTTT. Amino acids: CASSHGWSSPLHF.

The V gene is TRBV3-1 (or the pseudogene TRBV3-2), the J gene TRBJ1-1, with 8 bases matching TRBD1. The J segment lost 1 base and the V segment lost 4 bases, leaving 14 bases of the junction unmatched. The CDR3 has 18 residues. Germline values: CDR1 LGHDT, CDR2 YNNKEL (reference sequence). The chain's CDR3 is CASSLPRPGGLGNTEAFF. For the CDR3, the DNA is TGTGCCAGCAGCCTTCCTCGTCCAGGGGGCTTGGGGAACACTGAAGCTTTCTTT.

J is TRBJ2-1 and V is TRBV5-4; D may be TRBD1 (6 bases). Trimming pared 3 bases from V and 10 bases from J, leaving 20 bases between. CDR3 length: 15 amino acids. CDR1 is SGHNT and CDR2 is YYREEE in the germline V gene (reference sequence). The CDR3 region has the DNA TGTGCCAGCAGCTCATACCGTACAGGGTCTGAAGAGCAGTTCTTC. This codes for CASSSYRTGSEEQFF.

The rearrangement links TRBV6-2 or TRBV6-3 to TRBJ1-5; TRBD1 matches 8 bases. The CDR3 runs to 14 residues. V was pared by 6 bases and J by 4 bases, with 5 bases of the junction left unmatched. The V gene's germline CDR1 is MNHEY and CDR2 SVGEGT. DNA for the CDR3: TGTGCCAGCAGCCTACAGGGGGGAAATCAGCCCCAGCATTTT. Translated: CASSLQGGNQPQHF.

The chain links TRBV7-9 to TRBJ2-1; the match to TRBD1 covers 7 bases. Germline values: CDR1 SEHNR, CDR2 FQNEAQ (reference sequence). V was pared by 6 bases and J by 8 bases, with 13 bases of the junction left unmatched. The CDR3 extends over 15 amino acids. CDR3 region: CASSHSLRGSDEQFF. The CDR3 DNA follows: TGTGCCAGCAGTCATTCCCTCAGGGGGAGCGATGAGCAGTTCTTC.

V is TRBV2 and J is TRBJ2-2; possible D gene TRBD1, 6 bases. CDR1 SNHLY and CDR2 FYNNEI come from the germline V gene. The V end lost 4 bases, the J end lost 0 bases, and 12 bases lay between the germline ends. This CDR3 has 16 amino acids. CDR3 DNA: TGTGCCAGCAGTGGCTTACAGGGCTCGAACACCGGGGAGCTGTTTTTT. This sequence encodes CASSGLQGSNTGELFF.

V and J are TRBV11-2 and TRBJ2-2; 8 nucleotides line up with TRBD1. V was pared by 5 bases and J by 7 bases, with 6 bases of the junction left unmatched. This CDR3 is built from 14 residues. Germline V CDR1 and CDR2: SGHAT, FQNNGV. The CDR3 loop reads CASSRTGRGGELFF. CDR3 in DNA: TGTGCCAGCAGCCGGACAGGGCGTGGCGGGGAGCTGTTTTTT. Full variable domain (missing parts from reference TRBV11-2 and TRBJ2-2): EAGVAQSPRYKIIEKRQSVAFWCNPISGHATLYWYQQILGQGPKLLIQFQNNGVVDDSQLPKDRFSAERLKGVDSTLKIQPAKLEDSAVYLCASSRTGRGGELFFGEGSRLTVL.

The DNA for the CDR3 is TGTGCCAGCAGTTACGAGGGACATCGGATGGGGACTGAAGCTTTCTTT. The encoded protein is CASSYEGHRMGTEAFF. This rearrangement joins TRBV6-2 or TRBV6-3 to TRBJ1-1; the D gene is possibly TRBD1 (6 bases). The CDR3 totals 16 residues. Germline values: CDR1 MNHEY, CDR2 SVGEGT. With 2 bases removed from V and 5 bases from J, the gap between germline ends came to 18 bases.

The J gene is TRBJ2-7, the V gene TRBV12-5; D is unclear. From germline, CDR1 is LGHNT and CDR2 FRNRAP. The length of the CDR3 is 11 residues. Trimming removed 6 bases at V and 6 bases at J, with 9 bases between. CDR3 loop: CASGQLREQYF. For the CDR3, the DNA is TGTGCTAGTGGACAATTACGCGAGCAGTACTTC.

The chain links TRBV4-1 to TRBJ2-7; 9 nucleotides agree with TRBD2. The CDR3 loop spans 18 amino acids. V lost 0 bases and J lost 1; bases outside the gene matches: 10. Germline CDR1 is MGHRA and CDR2 is YSYEKL. DNA for the CDR3: TGCGCCAGCAGCCAAGATGGGTGGCTAGCGGGAAGGTCCTACGAGCAGTACTTC. Translating it yields CASSQDGWLAGRSYEQYF.

CDR3 bases: TGTGCCAGCAGTAGCGGGCCCTACAATGAGCAGTTCTTC. Translating it yields CASSSGPYNEQFF. V usage is TRBV12-3 or TRBV12-4 and J usage is TRBJ2-1; D may be TRBD2 (6 bases). The V end lost 5 bases, the J end lost 2 bases, and 7 bases lay between the germline ends. This CDR3 contains 13 residues.

With respect to this clone: This sample also contains other DNA sequences that code for the same CDR3. The V call is TRBV7-9, the J call TRBJ2-3, with 11 bases that match TRBD2. Losses at the gene ends were 1 base for V and 3 bases for J; bases not matched to a gene: 3. The CDR3 is made up of 16 amino acids. CDR1 is SEHNR and CDR2 is FQNEAQ in the germline V gene (reference sequence). CDR3 amino acids: CASSLVLAGGTDTQYF. CDR3 in DNA: TGTGCCAGCAGCTTAGTGCTAGCGGGGGGAACAGATACGCAGTATTTT. Supplemented by reference TRBV7-9 and TRBJ2-3, the full variable domain reads DTGVSQNPRHKITKRGQNVTFRCDPISEHNRLYWYRQTLGQGPEFLTYFQNEAQLEKSRLLSDRFSAERPKGSFSTLEIQRTEQGDSAMYLCASSLVLAGGTDTQYFGPGTRLTVL.